This TCR beta chain was recovered during a study of T-cell memory formation after mild COVID-19 (dated by TCRdb to about 2021). Regarding the study in general: TCR sequence clusters from the two donors were found to be largely donor specific. In two donors, T-cell clones that expanded and contracted after mild COVID-19 were tracked by sequencing TCRalpha and TCRbeta repertoires over time. The cohort comprised two young, previously healthy adult volunteers, one female and one male. The research as a whole found: Contracting CD4+ clones turned up mainly in the CM and EM memory subsets, whereas EMRA was where CD8+ clones were enriched. Some responding clones were detected in pre-infection memory, suggesting pre-existing cross-reactive memory T cells joined the SARS-CoV-2 response. The second-wave clones that peaked on day 37 were not confirmed to be SARS-CoV-2 specific. Clones contracting from day 15 to 85 had balanced CD4/CD8 phenotypes, while a second wave expanding from day 15 to 37 was biased towards CD4+. The study included only a couple of mild cases, and larger cohorts that include severe cases with pre-infection samples were judged to be necessary.

CDR1 and CDR2 were assigned from the germline V gene (reference sequence) as SGHNT and YYREEE. The CDR3 contains 14 residues, cysteine and phenylalanine counted. Solely the CDR3 DNA is kept, with 42 bases framed from the first base. A distance of 11 bases separates the germline ends of V and J, which lose 0 bases and 5 bases respectively. Ficoll-Paque density gradient centrifugation was used to isolate PBMCs. With respect to this clonotype: There is no known antigen for this receptor. Per-base qualities were not stored, and no clone one base away is much larger.

Sequencing was carried out with an Illumina NovaSeq 6000. Using 5'RACE with constant-segment primers, TCRalpha and TCRbeta cDNA libraries were constructed, with sample barcodes and unique molecular identifiers added in the process. RNA was extracted from every sample with Trizol reagent. Libraries were amplified in two PCR steps, with a second sample barcode and Illumina TruSeq adapters added in the second step. Sequencing of libraries was performed on an Illumina NovaSeq with 2 x 150 bp paired-end reads. The original methods were these. Demultiplexing of reads and collapsing into UMI-guided consensus sequences were performed with migec v1.2.7. Using mixcr v2.1.11, the UMI consensuses were aligned to TRA and TRB V and J templates and assembled into clonotypes. Clonotypes were classified as expanded or contracted when called significant by both edgeR and NoisET, with noise models trained on biological replicates. For edgeR calls, the cutoffs were a false discovery rate-adjusted p below 0.01 and a log2 fold-change threshold of 1. PCA with hierarchical clustering of max-normalized trajectories of the 1000 most abundant clonotypes was used as exploratory dynamics analysis. Each responding clone was given a CD4 or CD8 phenotype based on the CD4+ and CD8+ repertoires, which had been sequenced separately. The raw public data were reprocessed by TCRdb itself: fastp quality trimming at Q25, MiXCR clonotype calling, in-frame beta chains only. Every distinct CDR3 protein forms one entry, paired with its most common genes and DNA. V and J calls and clone size were set by TCRdb, not the authors. The sample table shows approximately 500,000 distinct CDR3 sequences, and approximately 23% are seen once. The ten largest clones add up to under 15% of the sample.

The receptor comes from an adult woman who had mild COVID-19 (a few samples of this study predate the infection). The sample titles of this study are shuffled in the database, so cell type and time point are left out; the donor was told from shared clones. The rearrangement joined TRBV5-4 to TRBJ2-5; TRBD2 could be the D gene, as 5 bases match. Input material: PBMCs or a T cell subset sorted from them (not recorded which). The CDR3 region reads CASSLDGERETQYF. The DNA sequence is TGTGCCAGCAGCTTGGACGGGGAGAGGGAGACCCAGTACTTC.